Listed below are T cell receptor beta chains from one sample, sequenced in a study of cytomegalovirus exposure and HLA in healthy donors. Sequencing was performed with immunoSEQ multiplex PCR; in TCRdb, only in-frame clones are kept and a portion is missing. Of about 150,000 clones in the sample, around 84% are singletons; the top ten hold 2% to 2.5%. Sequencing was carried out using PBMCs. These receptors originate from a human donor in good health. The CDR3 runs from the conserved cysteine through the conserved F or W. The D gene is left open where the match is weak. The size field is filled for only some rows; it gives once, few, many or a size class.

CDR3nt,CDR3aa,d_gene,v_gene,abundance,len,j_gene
TGCGCCAGCAGCCAAGATAGTCGACACGACTATGGCTACACCTTC,CASSQDSRHDYGYTF,NA,TRBV4-3,NA,15,TRBJ1-2
TGTGCCAGCAGTTACTCCGGGGGGATAACCTATGGCTACACCTTC,CASSYSGGITYGYTF,NA,TRBV6-6,NA,15,TRBJ1-2
TGTGCCAGCAGCTCCACGGCGGGGCGCGGCGAGCAGTACTTC,CASSSTAGRGEQYF,NA,TRBV5-4,NA,14,TRBJ2-7
TGTGCCAGCAGTTACTCCCCACAGGGGGGAAGGACTGAAGCTTTCTTT,CASSYSPQGGRTEAFF,TRBD1,TRBV6-5,NA,16,TRBJ1-1
TGTGCCAGCAGGGGGGGACGGCACTATAATTCACCCCTCCACTTT,CASRGGRHYNSPLHF,NA,TRBV2,NA,15,TRBJ1-6
TGCAGCGCCGCAGGCCAACCTGGGGCCCAGTTCTTC,CSAAGQPGAQFF,NA,TRBV29-1,NA,12,TRBJ2-1
TGTGCCAGCAGTCGTGGACAGGGGTACGGTGAAGCTTTCTTT,CASSRGQGYGEAFF,TRBD1,TRBV27,NA,14,TRBJ1-1
TGTGCCAGCTCACAGGATCCGGGAGGCTACACCTTC,CASSQDPGGYTF,NA,TRBV18,few,12,TRBJ1-2
TGTGCCAGTAGTATTAAGACAGTCGATCAGCCCCAGCATTTT,CASSIKTVDQPQHF,NA,TRBV19,NA,14,TRBJ1-5
TGTGCCAGCAGCTCGACTGAGGGTTACTACGAGCAGTACTTC,CASSSTEGYYEQYF,NA,TRBV5-6,NA,14,TRBJ2-7
TGTGCCAGCAGCCAGGGTTTGAGCAATCAGCCCCAGCATTTT,CASSQGLSNQPQHF,NA,TRBV7-2,NA,14,TRBJ1-5
TGTGCCAGCAGCTTAGCTGGGACTACAAACACAGATACGCAGTATTTT,CASSLAGTTNTDTQYF,TRBD2,TRBV11-2,NA,16,TRBJ2-3
TGTGCCAGCAGTTACGGGGGGATCACCTACGAGCAGTACTTC,CASSYGGITYEQYF,NA,TRBV6-5,NA,14,TRBJ2-7
TGCGCCAGCAGCTTGCTTCGGGGACAGGGAAACAATGAGCAGTTCTTC,CASSLLRGQGNNEQFF,TRBD1,TRBV5-1,NA,16,TRBJ2-1
TGTGCCAGCTCAACGAGCGGGGGACTATACAATGAGCAGTTCTTC,CASSTSGGLYNEQFF,TRBD2,TRBV18,NA,15,TRBJ2-1
TGTGCCAGCAGCCCACAGATCGGGAGAGCGGGAGAAAATCAGTTCTTC,CASSPQIGRAGENQFF,TRBD2,TRBV9,NA,16,TRBJ2-1
TGTGCCAGCAGTTCACTACCGGGAGCACAAGAGACCCAGTACTTC,CASSSLPGAQETQYF,NA,TRBV4-2,NA,15,TRBJ2-5
TGTGCCAGCAGTTTAACCTCTTCGACAGGCCCGTATGGCTACACCTTC,CASSLTSSTGPYGYTF,NA,TRBV27,NA,16,TRBJ1-2
TGTGCCAGCCGTAGGGGACAGGGAGGCTACGAGCAGTACTTC,CASRRGQGGYEQYF,TRBD1,TRBV27,NA,14,TRBJ2-7
TGTGCCAGCAGTGACGGAGGTCAGCCCCAGCATTTT,CASSDGGQPQHF,NA,TRBV2,NA,12,TRBJ1-5
TGCGCCAGCAGACTGACAGTGAACACTGAAGCTTTCTTT,CASRLTVNTEAFF,NA,TRBV5-1,NA,13,TRBJ1-1
TGTGCCAGCAGCCCCCGGGACAGGGCTTTTGCTGGAAACACCATATATTTT,CASSPRDRAFAGNTIYF,TRBD1,TRBV9,few,17,TRBJ1-3
TGTGCCAGCGGGGACAGGATCGAAGCTTTCTTT,CASGDRIEAFF,TRBD1,TRBV6-1,NA,11,TRBJ1-1
TGTGCCAGCTCACCACGGGACAGGACCGGGGAGCTGTTTTTT,CASSPRDRTGELFF,TRBD1,TRBV18,NA,14,TRBJ2-2
TGTGCCAGCGTTGCGCGGACAAGGGGGGGTGAAAAACTGTTTTTT,CASVARTRGGEKLFF,NA,TRBV6-1,NA,15,TRBJ1-4
TGTGCCAGCAGTGGTAAGACTAGCGGGAGCTCCGAGCAGTACTTC,CASSGKTSGSSEQYF,TRBD2,TRBV6-1,few,15,TRBJ2-7
TGTGCCAGCAGTGTGCGGGGCGGGTCTGGTGGCTACACCTTC,CASSVRGGSGGYTF,NA,TRBV6-1,NA,14,TRBJ1-2
TGTGCCAGCAGCACTCCGGGACTAGCGGTGGAGACCCAGTACTTC,CASSTPGLAVETQYF,TRBD2,TRBV5-6,NA,15,TRBJ2-5
TGCAGCGCGGCCGGGACTAGCGGAGGGGGGACCCAGTACTTC,CSAAGTSGGGTQYF,TRBD2,TRBV29-1,once,14,TRBJ2-5
TGTGCCAGCAGCCCCCCGGAGGGTTTGAACACCGGGGAGCTGTTTTTT,CASSPPEGLNTGELFF,NA,TRBV7-9,once,16,TRBJ2-2
TGCGCCAGCAAAGAGGGACTAGCGGGAGCCGGGGAGCTGTTTTTT,CASKEGLAGAGELFF,TRBD2,TRBV4-1,few,15,TRBJ2-2
TGTGCCAGCACCCGGTTCCGTAATGAAAAACTGTTTTTT,CASTRFRNEKLFF,NA,TRBV14,NA,13,TRBJ1-4
TGCGCCAGCAGTTCTACAGGGGGCGTAAGGTTTAAGGGTATGAATGAGCAGTTCTTC,CASSSTGGVRFKGMNEQFF,TRBD1,TRBV5-1,NA,19,TRBJ2-1
TGTGCCAGTAGTATTAGGGGGTCTTCTCTGAACACTGAAGCTTTCTTT,CASSIRGSSLNTEAFF,NA,TRBV19,once,16,TRBJ1-1
TGTGCCAGCAGTTTATTTAGGGGACAGGGAAGTATACAAAAACTGTTTTTT,CASSLFRGQGSIQKLFF,TRBD1,TRBV27,NA,17,TRBJ1-4
TGTGCCAGCTCAGAAAAGAATAGGGGATCGACTGAAGCTTTCTTT,CASSEKNRGSTEAFF,NA,TRBV18,NA,15,TRBJ1-1
TGTGCCAGCAGTGAAGCCCGGGCGTTGAGGGGCACAGATACGCAGTATTTT,CASSEARALRGTDTQYF,NA,TRBV6-1,once,17,TRBJ2-3
TGTGCCAGCAGCCTCTCGGGACAGGGGACCTACGAGCAGTACTTC,CASSLSGQGTYEQYF,TRBD1,TRBV5-5,NA,15,TRBJ2-7
TGTGCCAGCAGCACCACAGTGGGCATGAACACTGAAGCTTTCTTT,CASSTTVGMNTEAFF,NA,TRBV7-6,NA,15,TRBJ1-1
TGTGCCAGCTCACCACCCGGGACAGGGGTTCAGCCCCAGCATTTT,CASSPPGTGVQPQHF,TRBD1,TRBV18,NA,15,TRBJ1-5
TGTGCCAGCAGCTTAGCGCAGACACCAAACTATGGCTACACCTTC,CASSLAQTPNYGYTF,NA,TRBV7-9,NA,15,TRBJ1-2
TGTGCCAGCAGCCTAAGAGGCGTCGGGACTACAGCCTACAATGAGCAGTTCTTC,CASSLRGVGTTAYNEQFF,TRBD2,TRBV7-3,NA,18,TRBJ2-1
TGTGCCAGCAGCTTAGACAGGGGTACTGGAAACACCATATATTTT,CASSLDRGTGNTIYF,TRBD1,TRBV5-5,few,15,TRBJ1-3